The 12 T cell receptor beta chains below were found in one sample sequenced in a study of T cell responses to AZD1222 COVID-19 vaccine. Sequencing was performed with immunoSEQ multiplex PCR; in TCRdb, only in-frame clones are kept and a portion is missing. The sample includes around 180,000 clones, roughly 87% of them seen just once. This sample comprised peripheral blood, obtained on day 0 of AZD1222 vaccination. Source of these receptors: an adult in good health.

The chain recombines TRBV29-1 with TRBJ2-1, with TRBD2 identical over 7 bases. The V gene end was trimmed by 4 bases and the J gene end by 8 bases; junction bases not matched to a gene: 5. CDR1 is SQVTM, CDR2 ANQGSEA, per germline. The CDR3 length is 12 residues. In nucleotides, the CDR3 is TGCAGCGTTGTACCGGGGGGTGATGAGCAGTTCTTC. Residues: CSVVPGGDEQFF.

The chain joins TRBV3-1 (or the pseudogene TRBV3-2) to TRBJ2-7; 11 bases align to TRBD2. CDR3 length equals 14 residues. The J segment lost 7 bases and the V segment lost 4 bases, leaving 6 bases of the junction unmatched. Germline V gene lookup returns CDR1 LGHDT and CDR2 YNNKEL (reference sequence). CDR3 sequence (DNA): TGTGCCAGCAGCCCACTAGCGGGAGTTGGGGAGCAGTACTTC. It is translated as CASSPLAGVGEQYF.

This clone was observed a handful of times. This sequence joins TRBV27 and TRBJ2-7; tentatively, D is TRBD1 or TRBD2 (5 bases each). This CDR3 contains 13 residues. Trimming left V 0 bases short and J 6 bases short, with 9 bases between. The V gene's germline CDR1 is MNHEY and CDR2 SMNVEV (reference sequence). The CDR3 spells CASSLSRDREQYF. For the CDR3, the DNA is TGTGCCAGCAGTTTATCTAGGGACCGCGAGCAGTACTTC.

The rearrangement joins TRBV19 to TRBJ1-4; TRBD1 matches at 9 bases. The ends lost 1 base at V and 0 bases at J; junction bases unmatched: 0. This CDR3 spans 16 amino acids. Germline assignment: CDR1 LNHDA and CDR2 SQIVND (reference sequence). The CDR3, as DNA: TGTGCCAGTAGTATAGGACAGGGGGCAACTAATGAAAAACTGTTTTTT. This gives the protein CASSIGQGATNEKLFF.

The chain is built from TRBV6-6 and TRBJ2-5; 9 nucleotides align to TRBD2. The V gene end was trimmed by 5 bases and the J gene end by 5 bases; junction bases not matched to a gene: 6. This CDR3 comprises 14 residues. CDR1 and CDR2 (germline): MNHNY, SVGAGI (reference sequence). The CDR3 nucleotides are TGTGCCAGCAGTCAGAGCGGGAGGAGGGAGACCCAGTACTTC. Residues: CASSQSGRRETQYF.

The DNA of the CDR3 is TGTGCCGGAACCCTTGGGACTAGCGGGGGGTACTGGCAGTACTTC. It yields the protein CAGTLGTSGGYWQYF. The chain combines TRBV30 with TRBJ2-7; 15 positions match TRBD2. V was pared by 8 bases and J by 9 bases, with 14 bases of the junction left unmatched. Germline lookup yields CDR1 GTSNPN and CDR2 SVGIG (reference sequence). The CDR3 sequence is 15 residues long.

This sequence joins TRBV6-2 or TRBV6-3 and TRBJ1-5, with a possible D match to TRBD1 (5 bases). V dropped 0 bases and J dropped 6 bases, with 9 bases sitting between them. From germline, CDR1 is MNHEY and CDR2 SVGEGT. This CDR3 comprises 14 residues. CDR3 sequence reads: CASSYSGTVQPQHF. The DNA for the CDR3 is TGTGCCAGCAGTTACTCCGGGACGGTTCAGCCCCAGCATTTT.

Turning to this clone: One junction end does not reproduce the germline sequence, and a read error may be involved. The J gene is TRBJ2-1, the V gene TRBV7-2; the D is unclear. The CDR3 runs 13 residues. Germline loops: CDR1 SGHTA, CDR2 FQGNSA. CDR3 in amino acids: CASSLASYDEQFF. CDR3 in DNA: TGTGCCAGCAGCTTAGCATCCTACGATGAGCAGTTCTTC. Combining the CDR3 with reference TRBV7-2 and TRBJ2-1 gives the whole variable domain GAGVSQSPSNKVTEKGKDVELRCDPISGHTALYWYRQSLGQGLEFLIYFQGNSAPDKSGLPSDRFSAERTGGSVSTLTIQRTQQEDSAVYLCASSLASYDEQFFGPGTRLTVL.

Regarding this clone: Other DNA sequences in this specimen translate into the identical CDR3. This chain connects TRBV18 to TRBJ1-5; D is unresolved. The germline V gene encodes CDR1 KGHSH and CDR2 LQKENI. Deletions cut 1 base from V and 4 bases from J, with 8 bases between. CDR3 length: 14 amino acids. This CDR3 reads CASSPQKGNQPQHF. The CDR3 DNA reads as TGTGCCAGCTCACCACAGAAGGGAAATCAGCCCCAGCATTTT.

The count of this clone is one. The chain combines TRBV10-3 with TRBJ1-1; D is undetermined. V shed 0 bases and J shed 7 bases, with 12 bases lying between them. Looked up from germline, CDR1 is ENHRY and CDR2 is SYGVKD. The CDR3 runs to 14 residues. The CDR3 loop is CAISESRVFSEAFF. CDR3 DNA: TGTGCCATCAGTGAGTCGAGGGTCTTCAGTGAAGCTTTCTTT.

V usage is TRBV7-2 and J usage is TRBJ2-1; 12 bases fit TRBD2. CDR3 length: 15 residues. V lost 2 bases to trimming and J lost 6 bases; unmatched junction nucleotides: 2. In germline, CDR1 is SGHTA, CDR2 FQGNSA. CDR3 protein: CASSLPTSGSNEQFF. The CDR3 nucleotides are TGTGCCAGCAGCTTACCGACTAGCGGGAGCAATGAGCAGTTCTTC.

This chain links TRBV3-1 (or the pseudogene TRBV3-2) with TRBJ2-5; 14 bases agree with TRBD2. The CDR3 extends over 19 amino acids. The V gene end was trimmed by 5 bases and the J gene end by 3 bases; junction bases not matched to a gene: 14. Germline V gene data show CDR1 as LGHDT and CDR2 as YNNKEL (reference sequence). The CDR3 protein is CASSAGTSGSISLKETQYF. CDR3 DNA sequence: TGTGCCAGCAGCGCGGGGACTAGCGGGAGTATTAGCCTAAAAGAGACCCAGTACTTC.